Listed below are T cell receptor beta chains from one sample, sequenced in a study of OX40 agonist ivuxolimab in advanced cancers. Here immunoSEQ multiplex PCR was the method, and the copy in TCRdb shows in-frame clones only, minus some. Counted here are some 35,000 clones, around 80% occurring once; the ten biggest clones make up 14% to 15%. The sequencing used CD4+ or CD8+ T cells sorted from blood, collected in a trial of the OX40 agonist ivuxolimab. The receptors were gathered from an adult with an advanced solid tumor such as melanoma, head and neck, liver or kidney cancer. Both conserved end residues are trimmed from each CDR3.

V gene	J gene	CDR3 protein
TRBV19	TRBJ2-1	ASSPSGLAGGANEQF
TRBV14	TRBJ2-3	ASSQDTATYFTDTQY
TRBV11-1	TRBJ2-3	ASSPPGPYTDTQY
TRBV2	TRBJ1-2	ASSEQGQELYGYT
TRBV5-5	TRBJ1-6	ASSPWGTGSGNSPLH
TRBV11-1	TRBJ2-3	ASSLRGPPDTQY
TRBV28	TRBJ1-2	ASGTTGVPNYGYT
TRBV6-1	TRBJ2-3	ASSEIY
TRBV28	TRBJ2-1	ASSLTAAGRKNEQF
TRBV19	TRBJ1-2	ASSMDFRRQGNIGYT
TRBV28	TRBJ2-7	ASSSPFPGHYYEQY
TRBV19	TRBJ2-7	ASSIVQGSEQY
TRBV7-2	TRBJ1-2	ASSSRPGQGLPGYT
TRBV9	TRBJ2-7	ASSVEEGGAYEQY
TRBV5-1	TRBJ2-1	ASSVAGGSNEQF
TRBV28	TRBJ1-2	ASTRRDYGYT
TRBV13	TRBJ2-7	ASSPGGLAGGFDEQY
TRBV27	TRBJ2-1	ASSRRGAQDEQF
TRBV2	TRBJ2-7	ASTEKRASEQY
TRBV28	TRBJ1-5	ASSLGYRAQPQH
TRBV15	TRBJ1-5	ATKEPGVSDSQPQH
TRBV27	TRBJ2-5	ASSRTGFQETQY
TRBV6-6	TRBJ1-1	ASSTDSNTEAF
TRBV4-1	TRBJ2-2	ASSQEGLAVRATGELF
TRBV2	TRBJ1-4	ASRAGLNEKLF
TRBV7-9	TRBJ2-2	ASSLAAPNTGELF
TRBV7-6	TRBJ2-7	ASSLAPGQNYEQY
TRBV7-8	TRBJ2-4	ASSEFRTIAKNIQY
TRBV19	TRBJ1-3	ASSGDRGLLNSGNTIY
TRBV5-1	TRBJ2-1	ASSPGTYNEQF